Reported below is one TCR beta chain. At a deep level, the assay was run. Libraries were prepared by immunoSEQ multiplex PCR; TCRdb keeps only in-frame clonotypes and omits some of them. The sample contains some 500,000 clones, around 79% of which appear only once. These data originate in a study of shared clonotypes between healthy human individuals. Study overall: Sampling drew on donors who were two women and three men aged 18 to 49.

Material: PBMCs. This sequence was found in a woman in her forties in good health. Some clones in this sample may be carry-over from other donors' samples.

In nucleotides, the CDR3 is TGCGCCACCCGTTTTAGCGGGAGCTCCTACGAGCAGTACTTC. Its protein is CATRFSGSSYEQYF. The genes are TRBV10-2 and TRBJ2-7, with TRBD2 matching 9 bases. The junction had 7 bases not matched to a gene; V was cut back by 10 bases and J by 0 bases. Germline loops: CDR1 WSHSY, CDR2 SAAADI. The CDR3 runs to 14 residues.